Shown below are 10 T cell receptor beta chains from a single sample sequenced in a study of T-cell memory formation after mild COVID-19. TCRdb fed the 5' RACE reads into MiXCR, producing one record per CDR3 protein. The sample has approximately 350,000 distinct CDR3 sequences; 14% are singletons. Sequencing input: PBMCs or a T cell subset sorted from them (not recorded which). These receptor sequences come from a man aged 18-30 years who had mild COVID-19 (a few samples of this study predate the infection). Cell type and time point are not known.

The chain links TRBV7-3 to TRBJ2-3; maybe TRBD2 (6 bases). The CDR3 is 15 residues long. Looked up from germline, CDR1 is SGHTA and CDR2 is FQGTGA. Trimming pared 5 bases from V and 2 bases from J, leaving 14 bases between. This chain's CDR3 is CASSPTGGDTDTQYF. CDR3 coding DNA: TGTGCCAGCAGCCCTACCGGGGGAGACACAGATACGCAGTATTTT.

The chain couples TRBV14 to TRBJ1-6, with D possibly matching TRBD1 (5 bases). V was pared by 0 bases and J by 5 bases, with 11 bases between. The CDR3 runs to 16 residues. Per germline, CDR1 SGHDN and CDR2 FVKESK. CDR3 loop: CASSQEFGTHNSPLHF. The CDR3 region has the DNA TGTGCCAGCAGCCAAGAGTTCGGGACGCATAATTCACCCCTCCACTTT.

This clonotype was detected only a few times. V is TRBV6-2 or TRBV6-3 and J is TRBJ2-2, with D possibly being TRBD1 (6 bases). CDR3 length: 14 residues. V lost 7 bases to trimming and J lost 6 bases, with 15 bases between them. Germline assignment: CDR1 MNHEY and CDR2 SVGEGT. CDR3 coding DNA: TGTGCCAGCACACAGGGCTTCTTGTCCGGGGAGCTGTTTTTT. It translates to CASTQGFLSGELFF.

The chain combines TRBV29-1 with TRBJ1-2; 8 bases agree with TRBD1. The length of the CDR3 is 12 residues. Trimming cost V 5 bases and J 5 bases; bases outside gene matches: 4. The germline CDR1 and CDR2 sequences are SQVTM and ANQGSEA. CDR3 bases: TGCAGCGTTACCGGGACAGGATATGGCTACACCTTC. As protein: CSVTGTGYGYTF.

This clonotype appeared a few times. The chain links TRBV18 to TRBJ2-3; 9 bases fit TRBD1. Trimming cost V 3 bases and J 3 bases; bases outside gene matches: 7. Germline lookup yields CDR1 KGHSH and CDR2 LQKENI. The CDR3 runs 16 residues. The CDR3 loop is CASSPPGQGGTDTQYF. CDR3 in DNA: TGTGCCAGCTCACCTCCGGGACAGGGAGGGACAGATACGCAGTATTTT.

V and J are TRBV27 and TRBJ2-7; perhaps TRBD1 as D (5 bases). CDR1 MNHEY and CDR2 SMNVEV come from the germline V gene (reference sequence). With 5 bases removed from V and 4 bases from J, the gap between germline ends came to 12 bases. The CDR3 totals 13 residues. The CDR3 reads CASSPFQGYEQYV. The CDR3 DNA reads TGTGCCAGCAGTCCATTTCAGGGTTACGAGCAGTACGTC.

This clonotype was seen more than once but under ten times. V is TRBV13 and J is TRBJ1-2; no reliable D call. Trimming removed 5 bases at V and 8 bases at J, with 12 bases between. CDR1 is PRHDT, CDR2 FYEKMQ, per germline (reference sequence). The CDR3 covers 12 residues. CDR3 in amino acids: CASSPWVGGYTF. CDR3 coding DNA: TGTGCCAGCAGCCCATGGGTGGGGGGCTACACCTTC.

This clonotype was counted at least ten times. The gene calls are TRBV4-3 and TRBJ2-1; 9 bases map to TRBD2. V shed 0 bases, J shed 3 bases, and the junction held 6 bases outside the gene matches. The CDR3 spans 17 residues. CDR1 LGHNA and CDR2 YSLEER come from the germline V gene. The CDR3 here is CASSQDGRGGVYNEQFF. In DNA, the CDR3 is TGCGCCAGCAGCCAAGATGGGCGGGGGGGCGTCTACAATGAGCAGTTCTTC.

This clonotype occurred a few times. V is TRBV12-3 or TRBV12-4 and J is TRBJ1-6; TRBD1 agrees at 10 bases. V was pared by 7 bases and J by 9 bases, with 6 bases of the junction left unmatched. The CDR3 is 14 residues long. This chain's CDR3 is CASTFGTGASPLHF. The CDR3 coding sequence is TGTGCCAGCACCTTCGGGACAGGGGCTTCACCCCTCCACTTT.

The chain is built from TRBV27 and TRBJ1-4, with D maybe TRBD1 (5 bases). Trimming cost V 1 base and J 14 bases, with 14 bases left between them. The CDR3 sequence is 13 residues long. Germline assignment: CDR1 MNHEY and CDR2 SMNVEV (reference sequence). The CDR3 DNA sequence: TGTGCCAGCAGTTTATTTCGAGGGACGTACCTGTTTTTT. It yields the protein CASSLFRGTYLFF.